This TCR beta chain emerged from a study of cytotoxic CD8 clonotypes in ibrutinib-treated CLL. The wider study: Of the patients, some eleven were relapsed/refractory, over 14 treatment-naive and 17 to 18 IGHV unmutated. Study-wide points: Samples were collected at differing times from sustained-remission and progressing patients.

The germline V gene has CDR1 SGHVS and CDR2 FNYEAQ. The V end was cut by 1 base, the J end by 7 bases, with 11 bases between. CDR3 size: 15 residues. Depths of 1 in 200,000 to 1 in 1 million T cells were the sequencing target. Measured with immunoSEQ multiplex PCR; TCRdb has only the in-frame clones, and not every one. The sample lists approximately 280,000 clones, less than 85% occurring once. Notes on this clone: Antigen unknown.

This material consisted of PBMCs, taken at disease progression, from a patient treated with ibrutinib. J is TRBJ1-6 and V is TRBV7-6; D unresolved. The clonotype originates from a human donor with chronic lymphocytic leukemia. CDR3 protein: CASSLGQQGNSPLHF. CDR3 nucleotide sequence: TGTGCCAGCAGCTTAGGGCAACAAGGCAATTCACCCCTCCACTTT.